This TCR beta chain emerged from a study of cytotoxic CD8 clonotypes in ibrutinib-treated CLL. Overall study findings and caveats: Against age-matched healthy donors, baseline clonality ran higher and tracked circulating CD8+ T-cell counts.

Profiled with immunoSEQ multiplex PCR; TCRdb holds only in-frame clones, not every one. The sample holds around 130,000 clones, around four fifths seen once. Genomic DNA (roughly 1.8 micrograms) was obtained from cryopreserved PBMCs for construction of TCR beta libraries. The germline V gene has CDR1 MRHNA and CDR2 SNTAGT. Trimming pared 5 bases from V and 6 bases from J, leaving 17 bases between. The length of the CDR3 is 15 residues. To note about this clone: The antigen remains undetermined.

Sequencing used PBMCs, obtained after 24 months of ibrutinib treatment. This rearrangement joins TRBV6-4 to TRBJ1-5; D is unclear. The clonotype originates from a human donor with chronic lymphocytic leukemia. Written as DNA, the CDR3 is TGTGCCAGCAGTAGGTCCCCGGGATTTGGTCAGCCCCAGCATTTT. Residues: CASSRSPGFGQPQHF.